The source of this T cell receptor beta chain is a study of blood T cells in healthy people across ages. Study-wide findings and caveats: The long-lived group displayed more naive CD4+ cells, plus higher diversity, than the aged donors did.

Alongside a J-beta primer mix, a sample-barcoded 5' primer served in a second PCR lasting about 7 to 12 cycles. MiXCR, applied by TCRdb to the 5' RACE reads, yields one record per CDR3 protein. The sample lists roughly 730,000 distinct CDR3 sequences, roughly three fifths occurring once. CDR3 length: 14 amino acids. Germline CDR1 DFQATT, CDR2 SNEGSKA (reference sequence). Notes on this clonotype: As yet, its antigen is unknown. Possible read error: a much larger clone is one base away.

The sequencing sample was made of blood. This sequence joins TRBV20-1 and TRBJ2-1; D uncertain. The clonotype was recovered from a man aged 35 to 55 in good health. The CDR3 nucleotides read TGCAGTGCTAAAGACACCGCCAGGCACAATGGGCAGTTCTTC. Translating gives CSAKDTARHNGQFF.